This entry features one TCR beta chain sequence. As yet, its antigen is unknown. TCRdb keeps only in-frame clones here, not all; method: immunoSEQ multiplex PCR. Of hundreds of thousands of clones listed, around 90% are singletons. The entry originates in a study of Ad26.COV2.S vaccination and SARS-CoV-2 variants. As for the study in general: The Ad26.COV2.S arm of the COV1001 trial was where the donor was placed. Intramuscular Ad26.COV2.S at 5x10^10 or 1x10^11 viral particles.

Treatment indicated: roughly 19 received Ad26.COV2.S at low or high dose, single or two shots; 5 received placebo; per-sample allocation not given. The samples were gathered on day 63 after the first injection of vaccine or placebo. The donor was a Boston adult aged 18-55 years. V was pared by 0 bases and J by 7 bases, with 12 bases between. This CDR3 region has 14 residues. Germline V lookup: CDR1 KGHSH, CDR2 LQKENI. Study findings and constraints: Vaccinees reportedly had broad spike-specific CD8+ and CD4+ T cell responses.

Sequencing was performed on peripheral blood, taken in a trial of Ad26.COV2.S vaccine versus placebo. This clonotype was obtained from a person between 18 and 60 years old who received the Ad26.COV2.S COVID-19 vaccine or a placebo. The chain uses TRBV18 and TRBJ1-2; D remains ambiguous. CDR3 loop: CASSPPVGLRGYTF. CDR3 DNA: TGTGCCAGCTCACCACCGGTCGGCCTCCGTGGCTACACCTTC.